Each of the 22 T cell receptor beta chains below was sequenced from the same sample in a study of CD8 T cells in Susac syndrome. An input of roughly 0.5 to 1 ug of RNA was subjected to reverse transcription using random hexamers. One entry per CDR3 protein results from TCRdb running MiXCR on the immunoSEQ multiplex PCR reads. The sample contains some 190,000 distinct CDR3 sequences, around 93% of which appear only once. Source material: CD4+ T cells from PBMCs. Receptors originate from a human donor in good health.

The chain has TRBV6-5 and TRBJ2-1; no reliable D call. This CDR3 contains 14 residues. The ends were cut back, 0 bases at V and 9 bases at J, with 12 bases in the middle. The germline gives CDR1 MNHEY, CDR2 SVGAGI. CDR3 protein: CASSYSRGPSEQFF. CDR3 DNA sequence: TGTGCCAGCAGTTACTCCCGAGGTCCGAGTGAGCAGTTCTTC.

The chain joins TRBV5-4 to TRBJ2-6; TRBD1 matches at 7 bases. CDR1 SGHNT and CDR2 YYREEE come from the germline V gene (reference sequence). With V trimmed by 8 bases and J by 1 base, 12 bases remained unmatched. This CDR3 region has 17 residues. The CDR3 loop reads CASLPGRGMSGANVLTF. The CDR3 DNA follows: TGTGCCAGTTTACCTGGCAGGGGGATGTCTGGGGCCAACGTCCTGACTTTC.

V usage is TRBV20-1 and J usage is TRBJ1-6; D gene uncertain. Trimming cost V 3 bases and J 8 bases, with 11 bases left between them. The CDR3 spans 13 residues. Per the germline V gene, CDR1 is DFQATT and CDR2 is SNEGSKA (reference sequence). The CDR3 here is CSARASEDSPLHF. The DNA for the CDR3 is TGCAGTGCTAGGGCCTCAGAAGATTCACCCCTCCACTTT.

The rearrangement links TRBV2 to TRBJ1-2; no reliable D call. CDR3 size: 14 residues. CDR1 and CDR2 (germline): SNHLY, FYNNEI. V gave up 1 base and J gave up 0 bases, with 6 bases separating them. DNA for the CDR3: TGTGCCAGCAGTGAAGAGATAGCTAACTATGGCTACACCTTC. This encodes CASSEEIANYGYTF.

The V gene is TRBV19, the J gene TRBJ1-3; D gene ambiguous. Trimming removed 11 bases from V and 2 bases from J, with 7 bases in between. CDR3 length equals 11 residues. The germline gives CDR1 LNHDA, CDR2 SQIVND (reference sequence). The CDR3 region is CAGSAGNTIYF. The CDR3 DNA reads TGTGCCGGCTCTGCTGGAAACACCATATATTTT.

The rearrangement joins TRBV6-5 to TRBJ1-2; 10 bases are shared with TRBD1. V shed 4 bases, J shed 2 bases, and the junction held 7 bases outside the gene matches. The CDR3 is 16 residues long. Germline CDR1 reads MNHEY; CDR2 reads SVGAGI. Here the CDR3 reads CASSSNPGQGNYGYTF. The CDR3 region has the DNA TGTGCCAGCAGTTCGAACCCGGGACAGGGGAACTATGGCTACACCTTC.

V is TRBV14 and J is TRBJ1-1; no firm D call. V was pared by 4 bases and J by 1 base, with 10 bases between. Germline CDR1 is SGHDN and CDR2 is FVKESK. This CDR3 region has 14 residues. CDR3 DNA sequence: TGTGCCAGCAGCCCCAGACGGAAGAACACTGAAGCTTTCTTT. It yields the protein CASSPRRKNTEAFF.

This CDR3 reads CARDRENTGELFF. The CDR3 DNA is TGTGCCCGGGACAGGGAGAACACCGGGGAGCTGTTTTTT. The chain uses TRBV30 and TRBJ2-2; 9 nucleotides match TRBD1. J was trimmed by 1 base and V by 8 bases; bases with no gene match: 2. The CDR3 loop spans 13 amino acids. Germline V CDR1 and CDR2: GTSNPN, SVGIG (reference sequence). The full variable domain, in which reference TRBV30 and TRBJ2-2 provide the parts outside the CDR3, is SQTIHQWPATLVQPVGSPLSLECTVEGTSNPNLYWYRQAAGRGLQLLFYSVGIGQISSEVPQNLSASRPQDRQFILSSKKLLLSDSGFYLCARDRENTGELFFGEGSRLTVL.

J is TRBJ2-2 and V is TRBV20-1, with D hard to call. Germline loops: CDR1 DFQATT, CDR2 SNEGSKA (reference sequence). This CDR3 region has 14 residues. V was trimmed by 0 bases and J by 6 bases, leaving 11 bases between them. CDR3 nucleotides: TGCAGTGCTAGAGATCTCGTTCAGGCCGGGGAGCTGTTTTTT. Amino acid sequence: CSARDLVQAGELFF.

This clonotype came up a few times. The rearrangement links TRBV7-3 to TRBJ1-1; D is unclear. The ends were cut back, 4 bases at V and 1 base at J, with 4 bases in the middle. Germline V gene data show CDR1 as SGHTA and CDR2 as FQGTGA. The CDR3 runs 12 residues. The CDR3 here is CASSSSNTEAFF. The CDR3 DNA reads as TGTGCCAGCAGCTCTTCGAACACTGAAGCTTTCTTT.

This rearrangement joins TRBV5-6 to TRBJ2-7; tentatively, D is TRBD1 (6 bases). The CDR3 consists of 15 residues. Germline-derived CDR1 and CDR2 are SGHDT and YYEEEE. The CDR3 nucleotides are TGTGCCAGCAGGTTGGATGGGGGCGCCAACTACGAGCAGTACGTC. Protein: CASRLDGGANYEQYV.

The genes are TRBV7-9 and TRBJ2-5, with D hard to call. CDR1 SEHNR and CDR2 FQNEAQ come from the germline V gene (reference sequence). CDR3 length: 14 amino acids. Trimming removed 3 bases from V and 5 bases from J, with 13 bases in between. Here the CDR3 DNA reads TGTGCCAGCAGCTTGAATGGTGTTGGGGAGACCCAGTACTTC. It is translated as CASSLNGVGETQYF.

V gene TRBV29-1 combines with J gene TRBJ1-1; 8 bases match TRBD1. CDR1 is SQVTM and CDR2 is ANQGSEA in the germline V gene. This CDR3 has 11 amino acids. V gave up 5 bases and J gave up 11 bases; unmatched junction bases: 7. DNA for the CDR3: TGCAGCGTTACCAACAGGGGGTCGGCTTTCTTT. This translates into CSVTNRGSAFF.

The V call is TRBV7-3, the J call TRBJ2-3; TRBD1 agrees at 7 bases. The CDR3 sequence is 15 residues long. V was pared by 1 base and J by 3 bases, with 4 bases of the junction left unmatched. Germline values: CDR1 SGHTA, CDR2 FQGTGA. The chain's CDR3 is CASSLRQGRTDTQYF. Written as DNA, the CDR3 is TGTGCCAGCAGCTTAAGACAGGGTAGGACAGATACGCAGTATTTT.

The V call is TRBV27, the J call TRBJ1-2; TRBD1 agrees at 12 bases. Germline assignment: CDR1 MNHEY and CDR2 SMNVEV (reference sequence). The CDR3 is 16 amino acids. V shed 6 bases, J shed 4 bases, and the junction held 9 bases outside the gene matches. CDR3 in DNA: TGTGCCAGCAGGCAGGGGACAGGGGGCGCTGGCTATGGCTACACCTTC. As protein: CASRQGTGGAGYGYTF.

The chain recombines TRBV29-1 with TRBJ1-1; D is unresolved. The CDR3 runs 12 residues. V was pared by 4 bases and J by 5 bases, with 11 bases between. Looked up from germline, CDR1 is SQVTM and CDR2 is ANQGSEA. In DNA form, the CDR3 reads TGCAGCGTTGGTCGCGGGGAAACTGAAGCTTTCTTT. It specifies CSVGRGETEAFF.

The V gene is TRBV2, the J gene TRBJ2-1; D possibly uses TRBD1 or TRBD2 (5 bases each). Germline V lookup: CDR1 SNHLY, CDR2 FYNNEI. The ends were cut back, 8 bases at V and 10 bases at J, with 9 bases in the middle. This CDR3 is 10 amino acids long. Written as DNA, the CDR3 is TGTGCCAGCGCCGGGACCGAGCAGTTCTTC. Its translation: CASAGTEQFF.

The chain joins TRBV29-1 to TRBJ2-4, with 7 nucleotides matching TRBD1. The germline V gene encodes CDR1 SQVTM and CDR2 ANQGSEA. After removal of 4 bases from V and 0 bases from J, the junction contained 18 bases not matched to a gene. This CDR3 has 19 residues. CDR3 loop: CSVGIPGGFTRLAKNIQYF. The CDR3 coding sequence is TGCAGCGTTGGTATTCCAGGGGGATTCACACGTCTAGCCAAAAACATTCAGTACTTC. Variable domain in full (rest from reference TRBV29-1 and TRBJ2-4): SAVISQKPSRDICQRGTSLTIQCQVDSQVTMMFWYRQQPGQSLTLIATANQGSEATYESGFVIDKFPISRPNLTFSTLTVSNMSPEDSSIYLCSVGIPGGFTRLAKNIQYFGAGTRLSVL.

The chain has TRBV29-1 and TRBJ2-2, with no clear D. There are 15 residues in the CDR3. Germline CDR1 SQVTM, CDR2 ANQGSEA. V lost 6 bases and J lost 1, with 15 bases in between. The CDR3 DNA follows: TGCAGCGTCCCGACCGCCCACGGGAACACCGGGGAGCTGTTTTTT. Translating gives CSVPTAHGNTGELFF.

CDR3 DNA sequence: TGCAGCGCCGGGGTTAAAGCCAAAAACATTCAGTACTTC. It is translated as CSAGVKAKNIQYF. J is TRBJ2-4 and V is TRBV29-1; perhaps TRBD2 as D (5 bases). CDR3 size: 13 residues. CDR1 SQVTM and CDR2 ANQGSEA come from the germline V gene. The V end was cut by 7 bases, the J end by 0 bases, with 10 bases between.

This chain joins TRBV5-1 and TRBJ1-4; maybe TRBD1 (6 bases). Looked up from germline, CDR1 is SGHRS and CDR2 is YFSETQ. Trimming removed 4 bases from V and 6 bases from J, with 16 bases in between. The CDR3 totals 15 residues. The CDR3 here is CASSPQQGRDEKLFF. The CDR3 DNA reads as TGCGCCAGCAGCCCCCAACAGGGCAGGGATGAAAAACTGTTTTTT.

V and J are TRBV15 and TRBJ2-1, with 10 bases aligning to TRBD2. The CDR3 is 17 residues long. J gave up 6 bases and V 5 bases, and 13 bases lay outside the gene matches. The germline V gene has CDR1 LNHNV and CDR2 YYDKDF (reference sequence). The CDR3 sequence is CATSPPGQRGGRNEQFF. CDR3 in DNA: TGTGCCACCAGCCCCCCCGGGCAGCGGGGGGGACGCAATGAGCAGTTCTTC.